The clone carrying this TCR beta chain was detected only a few times. Its matching antigen is unknown. Original processing notes: For the immunoSEQ data, sequences were junction-only without quality scores, so filtering differed. Sequencing was performed with immunoSEQ multiplex PCR; in TCRdb, only in-frame clones are kept and a portion is missing. That table furnishes V, J and clone size, whereas the DNA furnished D and trimming. The sample has millions of clones, around 94% seen once. These data are taken from a study of shared clonotypes between healthy human individuals. Findings and limits, study-wide: As a rule, naive subsets had a larger estimated richness than memory subsets.

The CDR3 length is 15 residues. CDR1 and CDR2 from the germline V gene are MNHEY and SVGAGI. J lost 5 bases, V lost 6 bases, and 10 bases had no gene match. The TCR originated in a man aged 18-30 years in good health. Sequenced sample: naive CD4+ T cells sorted from blood. The subset here: CD45RA+ positively selected. This chain links TRBV6-5 with TRBJ1-5; 7 bases are shared with TRBD1. The CDR3 DNA follows: TGTGCCAGCAGCCGACAGGGTGTTCTGGATCAGCCCCAGCATTTT. As protein: CASSRQGVLDQPQHF.